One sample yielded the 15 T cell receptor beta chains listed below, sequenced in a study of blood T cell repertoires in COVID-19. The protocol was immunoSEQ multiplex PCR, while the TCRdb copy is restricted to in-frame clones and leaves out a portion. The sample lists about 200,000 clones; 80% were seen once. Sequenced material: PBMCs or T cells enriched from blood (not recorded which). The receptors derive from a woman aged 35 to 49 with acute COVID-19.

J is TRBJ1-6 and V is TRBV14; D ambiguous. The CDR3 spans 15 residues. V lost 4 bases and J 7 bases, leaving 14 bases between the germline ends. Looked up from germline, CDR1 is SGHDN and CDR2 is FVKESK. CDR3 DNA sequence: TGTGCCAGCAGCCCCTTGGCCCGCGGAAATTCACCCCTCCACTTT. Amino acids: CASSPLARGNSPLHF.

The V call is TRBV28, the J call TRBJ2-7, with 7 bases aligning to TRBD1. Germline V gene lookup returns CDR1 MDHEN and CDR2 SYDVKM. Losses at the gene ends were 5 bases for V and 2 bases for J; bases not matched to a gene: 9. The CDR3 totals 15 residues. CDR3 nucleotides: TGTGCCAGCAGTCTTGACAGGGTTAGGGCCTACGAGCAGTACTTC. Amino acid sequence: CASSLDRVRAYEQYF.

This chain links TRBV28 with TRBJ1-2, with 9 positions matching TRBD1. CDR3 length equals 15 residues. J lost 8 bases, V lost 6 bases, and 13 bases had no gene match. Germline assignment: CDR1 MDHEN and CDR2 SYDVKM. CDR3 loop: CASSPGTGTLRGYTF. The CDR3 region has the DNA TGTGCCAGCAGCCCCGGGACAGGGACCTTGAGGGGCTACACCTTC.

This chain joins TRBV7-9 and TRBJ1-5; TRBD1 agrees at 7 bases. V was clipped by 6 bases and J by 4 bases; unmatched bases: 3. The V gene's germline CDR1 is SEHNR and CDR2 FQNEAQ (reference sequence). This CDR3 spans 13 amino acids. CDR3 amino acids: CASSQDRNQPQHF. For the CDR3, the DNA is TGTGCCAGCAGTCAGGACAGGAATCAGCCCCAGCATTTT.

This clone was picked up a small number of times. The CDR3 coding sequence is TGTGCCAGCAGCCAAGATCTAGGGACTAGCGGTCTCTCCTACGAGCAGTACTTC. It encodes CASSQDLGTSGLSYEQYF. The chain uses TRBV4-2 and TRBJ2-7; 11 bases are a match to TRBD2. Per germline, CDR1 LGHNA and CDR2 YNFKEQ. This CDR3 is 18 amino acids long. The ends lost 0 bases at V and 0 bases at J; junction bases unmatched: 7.

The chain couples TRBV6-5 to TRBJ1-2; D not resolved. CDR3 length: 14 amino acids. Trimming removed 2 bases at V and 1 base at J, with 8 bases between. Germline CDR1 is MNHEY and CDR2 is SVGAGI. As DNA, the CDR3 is TGTGCCAGCAGTTACGGCCGTCTTAACTATGGCTACACCTTC. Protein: CASSYGRLNYGYTF.

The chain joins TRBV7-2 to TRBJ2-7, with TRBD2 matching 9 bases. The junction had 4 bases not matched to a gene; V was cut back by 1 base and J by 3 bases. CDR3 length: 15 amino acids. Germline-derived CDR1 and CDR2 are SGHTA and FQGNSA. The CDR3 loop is CASSLDASGVYEQYF. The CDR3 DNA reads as TGTGCCAGCAGCTTAGATGCTAGCGGGGTCTACGAGCAGTACTTC.

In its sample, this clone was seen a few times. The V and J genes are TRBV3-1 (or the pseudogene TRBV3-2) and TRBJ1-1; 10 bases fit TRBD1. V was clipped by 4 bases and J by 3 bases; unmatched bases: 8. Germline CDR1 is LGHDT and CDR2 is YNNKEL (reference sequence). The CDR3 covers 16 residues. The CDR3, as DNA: TGTGCCAGCAGCCCCCGGACAGGGGGAGGGCACACTGAAGCTTTCTTT. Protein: CASSPRTGGGHTEAFF.

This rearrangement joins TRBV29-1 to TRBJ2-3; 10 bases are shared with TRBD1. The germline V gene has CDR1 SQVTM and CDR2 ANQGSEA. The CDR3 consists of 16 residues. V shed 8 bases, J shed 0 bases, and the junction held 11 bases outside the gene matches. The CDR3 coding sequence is TGCAGCTCTGAGGCCGGGACAGGGGATAGCACAGATACGCAGTATTTT. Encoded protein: CSSEAGTGDSTDTQYF.

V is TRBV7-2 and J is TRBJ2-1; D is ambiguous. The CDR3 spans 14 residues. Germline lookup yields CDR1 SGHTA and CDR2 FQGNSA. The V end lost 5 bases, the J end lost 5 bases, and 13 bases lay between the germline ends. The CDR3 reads CASSPPETHNEQFF. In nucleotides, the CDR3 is TGTGCCAGCAGCCCACCCGAGACTCACAATGAGCAGTTCTTC.

The CDR3 loop is CASSPGTGANYGYTF. The CDR3 DNA reads TGTGCCAGCAGTCCGGGGACAGGAGCTAACTATGGCTACACCTTC. The gene calls are TRBV6-2 or TRBV6-3 and TRBJ1-2; 8 nucleotides align to TRBD1. The CDR3 extends over 15 amino acids. Trimming removed 5 bases from V and 0 bases from J; junction bases left unmatched: 5. Germline V gene data show CDR1 as MNHEY and CDR2 as SVGEGT.

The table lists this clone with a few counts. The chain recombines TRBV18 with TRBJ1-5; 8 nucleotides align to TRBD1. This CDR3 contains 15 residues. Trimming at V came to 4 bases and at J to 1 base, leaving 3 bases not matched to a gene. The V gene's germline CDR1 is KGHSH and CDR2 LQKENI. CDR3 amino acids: CASSLGQGSNQPQHF. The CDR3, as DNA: TGTGCCAGCTCACTCGGACAGGGCAGCAATCAGCCCCAGCATTTT.

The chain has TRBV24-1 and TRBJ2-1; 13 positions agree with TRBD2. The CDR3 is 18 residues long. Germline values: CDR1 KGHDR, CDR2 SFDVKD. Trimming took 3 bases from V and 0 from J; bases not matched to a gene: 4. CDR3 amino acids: CATSDRLAGGHSYNEQFF. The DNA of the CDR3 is TGTGCCACCAGTGATCGACTAGCGGGAGGCCACTCCTACAATGAGCAGTTCTTC.

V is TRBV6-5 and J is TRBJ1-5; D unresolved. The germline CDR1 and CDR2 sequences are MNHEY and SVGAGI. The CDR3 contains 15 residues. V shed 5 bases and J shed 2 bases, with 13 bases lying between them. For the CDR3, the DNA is TGTGCCAGCAGTATTGCTCAGGTTGGCAATCAGCCCCAGCATTTT. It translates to CASSIAQVGNQPQHF.

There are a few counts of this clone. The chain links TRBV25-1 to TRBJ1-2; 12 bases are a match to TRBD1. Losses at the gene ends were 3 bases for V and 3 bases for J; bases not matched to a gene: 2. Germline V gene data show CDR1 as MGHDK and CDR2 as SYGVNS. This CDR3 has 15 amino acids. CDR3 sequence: CASSEGQGADYGYTF. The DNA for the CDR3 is TGTGCCAGCAGTGAGGGACAGGGGGCAGACTATGGCTACACCTTC.